This is a list of T cell receptor beta chains from one sample in a study of T cell responses to AZD1222 COVID-19 vaccine. Repertoires were generated with immunoSEQ multiplex PCR, while TCRdb's copy carries only in-frame clones and drops some. The repertoire holds over 100,000 clones, roughly 90% seen once, with over 3% in the top ten. The material sequenced was peripheral blood, taken on day 0 of AZD1222 vaccination. The origin of the receptors is an adult in good health. Both conserved end residues are part of each CDR3. Each record gives: CDR3 DNA, CDR3 protein, J gene, D gene, V gene, CDR3 length, clone size. The D gene is left open where the match is weak. Clone size appears in some rows only: once, few, many, or a class for an expanded clone.

TGTGCCAGCAAGCTTAGACAGGGCAATTCAGATACGCAGTATTTT CASKLRQGNSDTQYF TRBJ2-3 TRBD1 TRBV7-2 15 .
TGTGCCATTCCACTGACAGGCCAGAACACTGAAGCTTTCTTT CAIPLTGQNTEAFF TRBJ1-1 . TRBV2 14 .
TGTGCCATCACCCCGGGACAGGGGAATTCACCCCTCCACTTT CAITPGQGNSPLHF TRBJ1-6 TRBD1 TRBV10-3 14 few
TGCGCCAGCAGCCAAGATCCAGGGGGGGGTGCAGATACGCAGTATTTT CASSQDPGGGADTQYF TRBJ2-3 . TRBV4-3 16 .
TGTGCCAGCAGCTCAACAGGGGCCGGGGACAATGAGCAGTTCTTC CASSSTGAGDNEQFF TRBJ2-1 TRBD1 TRBV7-9 15 once
TGTGCCAGCAGGCGGGAAATCTATAGCAATCAGCCCCAGCATTTT CASRREIYSNQPQHF TRBJ1-5 . TRBV6-5 15 .
TGTGCCAGCAGTTACACTGGCGGGAATGAGCAGTTCTTC CASSYTGGNEQFF TRBJ2-1 . TRBV6-5 13 .
TGTGCCAGCAGTTTAACAGGGGGGCCGGAAGGCTACACCTTC CASSLTGGPEGYTF TRBJ1-2 TRBD1 TRBV28 14 .
TGTGCCAGCAGTTACGACACTAGCTTCACAGATACGCAGTATTTT CASSYDTSFTDTQYF TRBJ2-3 . TRBV6-5 15 .
TGTGCCAGCAGTTTAACGGTTTGGGGCACCGGGGAGCTGTTTTTT CASSLTVWGTGELFF TRBJ2-2 . TRBV28 15 .
TGTGCCAGCAGTCCCGGGACAGGGAACACCGGGGAGCTGTTTTTT CASSPGTGNTGELFF TRBJ2-2 TRBD1 TRBV6-4 15 many
TGTGCCAGCAGAAATGGCTACACCTTC CASRNGYTF TRBJ1-2 . TRBV2 9 .
TGTGCCAGCAGCCAGGATCCTCAGGGCGGCTATGGCTACACCTTC CASSQDPQGGYGYTF TRBJ1-2 . TRBV3-1/TRBV3-2 15 .
TGTGCCAGCAGTTTCTCGGACACTGTAATGGGGCCCCAGCATTTT CASSFSDTVMGPQHF TRBJ1-5 . TRBV28 15 .
TGTGCCAGCAGCCTCACTAGCGGGGGGGCCGGAGAGACCCAGTACTTC CASSLTSGGAGETQYF TRBJ2-5 TRBD2 TRBV4-2 16 .
TGTGCCAGCAGCTTAGAATCCTGGGGGGGTTCCGGGGAGCTGTTTTTT CASSLESWGGSGELFF TRBJ2-2 TRBD2 TRBV11-2 16 .
TGCGCCAGCAGCCAAGGGTCAGGGTTAACGACCGCTAACTATGGCTACACCTTC CASSQGSGLTTANYGYTF TRBJ1-2 . TRBV4-3 18 .
TGCAGTGCTAGAGACAGGGGGGAGTACTTC CSARDRGEYF TRBJ2-5 . TRBV20-1 10 .
TGTGCCACCAGTGACCGGACTAGCGGGGGGGCGGGCAATGAGCAGTTCTTC CATSDRTSGGAGNEQFF TRBJ2-1 TRBD2 TRBV24-1 17 .
TGTGCCAGCTCACATGCCAGGAACACTGAAGCTTTCTTT CASSHARNTEAFF TRBJ1-1 . TRBV18 13 .
TGTGCCAGCAACAACAGGGACCGGGATGAAAAACTGTTTTTT CASNNRDRDEKLFF TRBJ1-4 . TRBV6-5 14 .
TGTGCCAGCAGCTTTCCCATCAGCGGGGATAGCACAGATACGCAGTATTTT CASSFPISGDSTDTQYF TRBJ2-3 TRBD2 TRBV7-9 17 .
TGTGCCAGCAGTGAAGCCCACAACTTTGAAGCTTTCTTT CASSEAHNFEAFF TRBJ1-1 . TRBV6-1 13 .
TGCGCCAGCAGCTGGTTGGGGACTGAGCAGTTCTTC CASSWLGTEQFF TRBJ2-1 . TRBV5-1 12 .
TGTGCCAGCAGCTCAGACGCTAACTCTGGAAACACCATATATTTT CASSSDANSGNTIYF TRBJ1-3 . TRBV5-4 15 .
TGTGCCATCAGTGAGTCGCGCGGGGGGGGAGAGACCCAGTACTTC CAISESRGGGETQYF TRBJ2-5 TRBD2 TRBV10-3 15 .
TGTGCCAGCTTTGACGCCCTGGGGAGCTATGGCTACACCTTC CASFDALGSYGYTF TRBJ1-2 . TRBV9 14 .
TGTGCCAGCAGCCAAGATGGCAGAGAGAATTCACCCCTCCACTTT CASSQDGRENSPLHF TRBJ1-6 . TRBV3-1/TRBV3-2 15 .
TGTGCCAGCAGCTTTGAAAGTTGGGGGGACGGTCATTCACCCCTCCACTTT CASSFESWGDGHSPLHF TRBJ1-6 . TRBV7-9 17 .
TGTGCCACCAGTGACCCCGGGACAGGTCACAATGAGCAGTTCTTC CATSDPGTGHNEQFF TRBJ2-1 TRBD1 TRBV24-1 15 once
TGTGCCAGCTCACCCACACAGGGGAGGAACACTGAAGCTTTCTTT CASSPTQGRNTEAFF TRBJ1-1 TRBD1 TRBV18 15 .
TGTGCCAGCAGCTTTCCAAGCGGGGAGGTCTACAATGAGCAGTTCTTC CASSFPSGEVYNEQFF TRBJ2-1 TRBD2 TRBV7-6 16 once
TGCGCCAGCAGCCACCCGGGACAGGGGGCGTTTAAGCAGTTCTTC CASSHPGQGAFKQFF TRBJ2-1 TRBD1 TRBV4-1 15 .
TGTGCCAGCAGCGGGACATACACATACAATGAGCAGTTCTTC CASSGTYTYNEQFF TRBJ2-1 . TRBV5-5 14 few
TGTGCCAGCAGCTTGGAACTACAATTCTATGGCTACACCTTC CASSLELQFYGYTF TRBJ1-2 . TRBV5-6 14 .
TGTGCCAGCAGCGCACGGCAGGACCAGCCCCAGCATTTT CASSARQDQPQHF TRBJ1-5 . TRBV2 13 .
TGTGCCAGCAGCTTGGGGCCTGGGACTAGCGAGGGAGAGCAGTACTTC CASSLGPGTSEGEQYF TRBJ2-7 TRBD2 TRBV5-4 16 few
TGCGCCAGCAGCCCGGACGGTCAAGAGACCCAGTACTTC CASSPDGQETQYF TRBJ2-5 . TRBV5-1 13 .
TGTGCCAGCAGCTCTCTGAACGAGCAGTACTTC CASSSLNEQYF TRBJ2-7 . TRBV5-4 11 .
TGCAGCGCCTCCCCAGGGGAGAATCGGGACTATGGCTACACCTTC CSASPGENRDYGYTF TRBJ1-2 . TRBV29-1 15 .
TGTGCCAGCAGTGAAGCGCAGGGGGAGGAGACCCAGTACTTC CASSEAQGEETQYF TRBJ2-5 TRBD1 TRBV6-1 14 few
TGTGCCAGCACCGGACAGCTGAACACTGAAGCTTTCTTT CASTGQLNTEAFF TRBJ1-1 . TRBV12-3/TRBV12-4 13 .
TGTGCCAGCAGCTCAATAGTCATCGGGGGCCGATACCCAGATACGCAGTATTTT CASSSIVIGGRYPDTQYF TRBJ2-3 . TRBV21-1 18 .
TGCGCCAGCAGCTCACCGAGCATCGGGGAGCTGTTTTTT CASSSPSIGELFF TRBJ2-2 . TRBV5-1 13 .
TGTGCCAGCAGGCGAGTCGGGGCCACCGGGGAGCTGTTTTTT CASRRVGATGELFF TRBJ2-2 . TRBV7-9 14 once
TGTGCCAGCAGCCCAGGGGTTCTGGGGCAAGAGACCCAGTACTTC CASSPGVLGQETQYF TRBJ2-5 . TRBV11-2 15 .
TGTGCCAGCAGCCCCCCGGGACAGGTAAACTACGAGCAGTACTTC CASSPPGQVNYEQYF TRBJ2-7 TRBD1 TRBV5-4 15 .
TGTGCCAGCAACCCGGTTGGCAGGGGCACAGATACGCAGTATTTT CASNPVGRGTDTQYF TRBJ2-3 . TRBV7-9 15 once
TGTGCCAGCTCACTAGGCAGATCGGCAACTAATGAAAAACTGTTTTTT CASSLGRSATNEKLFF TRBJ1-4 . TRBV18 16 .
TGTGCCAGCAGTTACTCGATATACAGGGGGGATGGAAACTATGGCTACACCTTC CASSYSIYRGDGNYGYTF TRBJ1-2 TRBD1 TRBV6-2/TRBV6-3 18 .